This T cell receptor (beta chain) is drawn from a study of shared clonotypes between healthy human individuals. About the study: Donors consisted of a couple of women and three men between 18 and 49.

Naivety among CD8 cells was defined by CD45RO negativity and positive CCR7 selection, thereby excluding terminally differentiated effector memory CD45RA+ cells. Healthy HIV-negative adults without recent acute infections or vaccinations served as donors. Only in-frame clones appear in the TCRdb table, and some are missing; sequencing was by immunoSEQ multiplex PCR. The sample holds 800,000 or so clones; 96% are singletons and the top ten take under 0.3%. The CDR3 is 17 amino acids. V shed 3 bases and J shed 0 bases, with 15 bases lying between them. In germline, CDR1 is LGHNA, CDR2 YNFKEQ. The TCR was taken from a man between 25 and 39 years old in good health. The chain carries TRBV4-2 and TRBJ2-1, with TRBD1 as a possible D gene (6 bases). What was sequenced was naive CD8+ T cells sorted from blood. CDR3 bases: TGTGCCAGCAGCCAGGGACCCCAGGGGAGCTCCTACAATGAGCAGTTCTTC. Amino acids: CASSQGPQGSSYNEQFF.